Given below is one T cell receptor beta chain in context. The data derive from a study of blood T cell repertoires in COVID-19. Germline loops: CDR1 SEHNR, CDR2 FQNEAQ (reference sequence). The CDR3 runs 17 residues. With V trimmed by 5 bases and J by 2 bases, 9 bases remained unmatched. Original handling: Nucleated cell number was recorded as an estimate derived from reference gene primer amplification. Assay: immunoSEQ multiplex PCR; the TCRdb copy retains only in-frame clones and omits some. The D gene and trimming were derived from the DNA, and the V and J assignments and clone size from that table. The repertoire holds 40,000 to 55,000 clones, with approximately 78% as singletons.

Sequencing used peripheral blood. The chain combines TRBV7-9 with TRBJ2-2; 9 bases are shared with TRBD2. The TCR sequence derives from a human donor with acute or convalescent COVID-19. The donor label of this sample is uncertain. CDR3 coding DNA: TGTGCCAGCAGCGTTGGTAGCGGGAGTCGTAACACCGGGGAGCTGTTTTTT. Protein: CASSVGSGSRNTGELFF.